The 20 T cell receptor beta chains in this list originate from one sample, sequenced in a study of T cells expressing NK-cell markers (TCRdb year 2020). The library relied on 5' RACE. The sequencer was an Illumina HiSeq 2000. After the reads were reprocessed by TCRdb, one entry was made per CDR3 protein sequence, with no DNA. The sample table gives a few hundred thousand distinct CDR3 sequences. The ten largest clones represent around 5.3% of the sample. The sample consisted of blood T cells: a sorted CD56 or NKG2C T cell subset, CD4+ or CD8+ T cells, or bulk PBMC T cells (not recorded which). Every receptor here comes from a man aged 18-70 years in good health.

The chain employs TRBV5-1 and TRBJ2-1; the D call from TCRdb, TRBD2, cannot be confirmed without DNA. The CDR3 length is 16 residues. Germline V gene data show CDR1 as SGHRS and CDR2 as YFSETQ. CDR3: CASSLVPAGGVDEQFF. Combining the CDR3 with reference TRBV5-1 and TRBJ2-1 gives the whole variable domain KAGVTQTPRYLIKTRGQQVTLSCSPISGHRSVSWYQQTPGQGLQFLFEYFSETQRNKGNFPGRFSGRQFSNSRSEMNVSTLELGDSALYLCASSLVPAGGVDEQFFGPGTRLTVL.

The chain joins TRBV11-2 to TRBJ2-2; TCRdb reports TRBD2, a call that lacks DNA to check it against. The CDR3 is 18 residues long. CDR1 and CDR2 from the germline V gene are SGHAT and FQNNGV. The CDR3 protein is CASSPSRTSGSGPGSCFF.

The CDR3 sequence: CASWDRDARTDTQYF. The chain recombines TRBV3-1 with TRBJ2-3; without DNA, the TCRdb call of TRBD1 cannot be checked. The CDR3 has 15 residues. The germline gives CDR1 LGHDT, CDR2 YNNKEL (reference sequence).

The chain carries TRBV28 and TRBJ2-1; TCRdb's D call of TRBD2 is untestable without DNA. This CDR3 spans 16 amino acids. The germline V gene has CDR1 MDHEN and CDR2 SYDVKM. This CDR3 reads CASSLSSSGGAHEQFF.

The chain combines TRBV7-9 with TRBJ2-2; the TCRdb D gene call, TRBD1, has no DNA to confirm it. Germline V gives CDR1 SEHNR, CDR2 FQNEAQ (reference sequence). The CDR3 is made up of 15 amino acids. The CDR3 loop reads CASVAGTLNTGELFF.

CDR3 sequence reads: CASSLALAVSYEQYF. The chain links TRBV7-9 to TRBJ2-7. The CDR3 has 15 amino acids. From germline, CDR1 is SEHNR and CDR2 FQNEAQ (reference sequence).

The rearrangement links TRBV20-1 to TRBJ2-1. Germline V gene lookup returns CDR1 DFQATT and CDR2 SNEGSKA (reference sequence). The CDR3 extends over 17 amino acids. CDR3: CSARDQTTVRINNEQFF.

This chain connects TRBV12-3 or TRBV12-4 to TRBJ2-7. CDR3 size: 14 residues. The CDR3 sequence is CASSFLRGSYEQYF.

The chain has TRBV10-3 and TRBJ1-5. This CDR3 is built from 13 residues. The germline V gene has CDR1 ENHRY and CDR2 SYGVKD. The CDR3 sequence: CAISRSDNQPQHF.

The chain joins TRBV20-1 to TRBJ2-2; the D call of TRBD1 rests on TCRdb alone, since no DNA is present to check it. The CDR3 loop spans 16 amino acids. Germline V gene data show CDR1 as DFQATT and CDR2 as SNEGSKA (reference sequence). The CDR3 sequence: CSARVQEQTNTGELFF.

J is TRBJ1-6 and V is TRBV6-5. The CDR3 sequence is 16 residues long. Germline-derived CDR1 and CDR2 are MNHEY and SVGAGI. The CDR3 sequence: CASSYPAATNNSPLHF.

The gene calls are TRBV20-1 and TRBJ1-4; the D call from TCRdb, TRBD1, cannot be confirmed without DNA. Germline lookup yields CDR1 DFQATT and CDR2 SNEGSKA (reference sequence). The CDR3 length is 13 residues. The CDR3 here is CSALQGFREKLFF.

This sequence joins TRBV12-3 or TRBV12-4 and TRBJ2-2. This CDR3 is built from 14 residues. CDR3 protein: CASTATRSAGELFF.

The chain carries TRBV28 and TRBJ2-1; TCRdb gives TRBD2 as the D gene, but with no DNA this cannot be confirmed. CDR3 size: 16 residues. The germline gives CDR1 MDHEN, CDR2 SYDVKM. The CDR3 sequence: CASSSLAGSFYNEQFF.

This chain connects TRBV20-1 to TRBJ2-7; TCRdb lists TRBD1, though no DNA is available to test this call. Germline assignment: CDR1 DFQATT and CDR2 SNEGSKA (reference sequence). The CDR3 is 14 residues long. This chain's CDR3 is CSATTIDSPYEQYF.

The chain recombines TRBV6-2 or TRBV6-3 with TRBJ2-7; TCRdb's assignment of TRBD1 cannot be checked, as there is no DNA. There are 14 residues in the CDR3. CDR1 is MNHEY, CDR2 SVGEGT, per germline. CDR3 residues: CASSRGQGPYEQYF.

V is TRBV11-1 and J is TRBJ1-2; TCRdb's D gene call, TRBD1, goes unchecked for lack of DNA. CDR1 SGHAT and CDR2 FQDESV come from the germline V gene (reference sequence). The CDR3 extends over 13 amino acids. The CDR3 protein is CASSRTGRDGYTF.

The chain employs TRBV4-2 and TRBJ1-1; with no DNA, the TCRdb D assignment of TRBD1 cannot be verified. There are 17 residues in the CDR3. From germline, CDR1 is LGHNA and CDR2 YNFKEQ. The CDR3 sequence is CASSRRTGGDSNTEAFF.

The V and J genes are TRBV7-9 and TRBJ2-1. Germline-derived CDR1 and CDR2 are SEHNR and FQNEAQ (reference sequence). The CDR3 totals 14 residues. Here the CDR3 reads CASSLHYGYNEQFF.

This chain connects TRBV7-2 to TRBJ2-1; the D call from TCRdb, TRBD2, cannot be confirmed without DNA. The germline V gene has CDR1 SGHTA and CDR2 FQGNSA. The CDR3 consists of 16 residues. CDR3 amino acids: CASSLEMAGGLNEQFF.